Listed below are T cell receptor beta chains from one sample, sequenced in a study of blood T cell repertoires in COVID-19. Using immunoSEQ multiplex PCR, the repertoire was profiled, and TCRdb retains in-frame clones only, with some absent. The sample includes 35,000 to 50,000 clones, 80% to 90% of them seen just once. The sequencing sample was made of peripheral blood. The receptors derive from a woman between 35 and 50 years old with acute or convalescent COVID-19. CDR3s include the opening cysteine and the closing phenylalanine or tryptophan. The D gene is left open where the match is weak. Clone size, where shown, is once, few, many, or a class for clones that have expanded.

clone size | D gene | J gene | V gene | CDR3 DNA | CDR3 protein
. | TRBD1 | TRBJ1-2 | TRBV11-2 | TGTGCCAGCAGCTCGGGACAGAACTATGGCTACACCTTC | CASSSGQNYGYTF
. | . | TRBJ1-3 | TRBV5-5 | TGTGCCAGCAGCTCGATGGACGGGGGGACTGGAAACACCATATATTTT | CASSSMDGGTGNTIYF
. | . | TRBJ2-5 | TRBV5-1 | TGCGCCAGCAGCTTGGCCGTCCAGGCGGAGACCCAGTACTTC | CASSLAVQAETQYF
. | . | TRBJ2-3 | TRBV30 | TGTGCCTGGAGACGCAGGGGGGCCATACGGTCAGATACGCAGTATTTT | CAWRRRGAIRSDTQYF
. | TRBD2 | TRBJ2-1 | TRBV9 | TGTGCCAGCAGCCATATCGGGACTAGCGGGAGGGCCAGGGATGAGCAGTTCTTC | CASSHIGTSGRARDEQFF
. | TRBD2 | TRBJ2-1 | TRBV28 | TGTGCCAGCAGAACCTCGAGCGGGAGGAGCTACAATGAGCAGTTCTTC | CASRTSSGRSYNEQFF
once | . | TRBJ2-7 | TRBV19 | TGTGCCAGTAGTTCAGGTCCGTACGAGCAGTACTTC | CASSSGPYEQYF
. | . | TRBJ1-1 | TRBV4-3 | TGCGCCAGCAGCTCCAGGGTGGTGAACACTGAAGCTTTCTTT | CASSSRVVNTEAFF
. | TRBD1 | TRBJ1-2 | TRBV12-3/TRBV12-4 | TGTGCCAGCGGGCGACAGGGATACGGCTACACCTTC | CASGRQGYGYTF
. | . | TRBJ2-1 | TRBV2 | TGTGCCAGCAGTGAATTTTTAAACGTAGCCGACAATGAGCAGTTCTTC | CASSEFLNVADNEQFF
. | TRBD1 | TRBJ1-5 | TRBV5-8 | TGTGCCAGCAGCTTTTACAGGGGAGTGGGCAATCAGCCCCAGCATTTT | CASSFYRGVGNQPQHF
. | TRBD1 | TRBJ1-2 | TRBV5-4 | TGTGCCAGCGGGATGGACAGGGCTAGAGGCTACACCTTC | CASGMDRARGYTF
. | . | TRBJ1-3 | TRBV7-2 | TGTGCCAGCAGTCCGCCCCTACAGGGTTCTGGAAACACCATATATTTT | CASSPPLQGSGNTIYF
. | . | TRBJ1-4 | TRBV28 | TGTGCCACGCAGGGCCCAAGCTTTGAAAAACTGTTTTTT | CATQGPSFEKLFF
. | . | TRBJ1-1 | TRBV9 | TGTGCCAGCAGCAAAGAGGGACACGGGAACACTGAAGCTTTCTTT | CASSKEGHGNTEAFF
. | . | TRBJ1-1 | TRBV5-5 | TGTGCCAGCACCTCAGGGGAGGGTATTGGTGAAGCTTTCTTT | CASTSGEGIGEAFF
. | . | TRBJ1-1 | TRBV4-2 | TGTGCCAGCAGCCAAGGGTTAGGCCAGGGGAACACTGAAGCTTTCTTT | CASSQGLGQGNTEAFF
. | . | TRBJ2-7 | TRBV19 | TGTGCCAGTAGTAGAACAGACCACTACGAGCAGTACTTC | CASSRTDHYEQYF
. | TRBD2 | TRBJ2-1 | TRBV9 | TGTGCCAGCAGCGCCGGGACTAGCGGCGGCCCCACCTACAATGAGCAGTTCTTC | CASSAGTSGGPTYNEQFF
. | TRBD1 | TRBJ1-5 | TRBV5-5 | TGTGCCAGCAGCGGGATGACAGGGGTCAATCAGCCCCAGCATTTT | CASSGMTGVNQPQHF
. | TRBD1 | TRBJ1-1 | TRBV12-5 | TGTGCTAGTGGCTCCCCCGGACAGGGCCTTATTGAAGCTTTCTTT | CASGSPGQGLIEAFF
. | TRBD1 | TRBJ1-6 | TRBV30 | TGTGCCTGGAGTGTACAGGCAGGGGGCCGTTCGGGTCCCCTCCACTTT | CAWSVQAGGRSGPLHF
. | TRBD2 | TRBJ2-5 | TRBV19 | TGTGCCAGTAGTTCCCGGACTAGCGGGGGGGCTGAGACCCAGTACTTC | CASSSRTSGGAETQYF
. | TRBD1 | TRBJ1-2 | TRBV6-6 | TGTGCCAGCAGTTCCCCGACAGGGGGCGTCTATGGCTACACCTTC | CASSSPTGGVYGYTF
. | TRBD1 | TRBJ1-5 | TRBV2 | TGTGCCAGCAGAGGGACAGGGGGTTATCAGCCCCAGCATTTT | CASRGTGGYQPQHF
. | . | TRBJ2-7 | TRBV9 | TGTGCCAGCAGCGCTAGGGGTTCCTACGAGCAGTACTTC | CASSARGSYEQYF
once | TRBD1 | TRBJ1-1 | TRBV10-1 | TGCGCCAGCAGCCTCAGAGGACAGGGACCATTCGGGAACACTGAAGCTTTCTTT | CASSLRGQGPFGNTEAFF
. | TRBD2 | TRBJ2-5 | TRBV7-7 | TGTGCCAGCAGTCCCAGACTAGCGGGGGGTTACCAAGAGACCCAGTACTTC | CASSPRLAGGYQETQYF
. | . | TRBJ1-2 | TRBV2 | TGTGCCAGCTGTCGAGTGGCAGGGTTAGCTAACTATGGCTACACCTTC | CASCRVAGLANYGYTF
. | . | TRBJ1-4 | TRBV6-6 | TGTGCCAGCAGTCCCCTGGGCCAGGGGATATACAATGAAAAACTGTTTTTT | CASSPLGQGIYNEKLFF
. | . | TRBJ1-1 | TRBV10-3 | TGTGCCATCAGTCCGGACAGTGAGAACACTGAAGCTTTCTTT | CAISPDSENTEAFF
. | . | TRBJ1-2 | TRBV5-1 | TGCGCCAGCAGCTTGGCGGGGGGGCGGGGCTACACCTTC | CASSLAGGRGYTF
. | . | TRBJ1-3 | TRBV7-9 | TGTGCCAGCAGCTTAGAGGGGTCCTCTGGAAACACCATATATTTT | CASSLEGSSGNTIYF
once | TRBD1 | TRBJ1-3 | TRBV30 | TGTGCCTGGCAGGGGGTTGGAAACACCATATATTTT | CAWQGVGNTIYF
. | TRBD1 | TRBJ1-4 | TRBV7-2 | TGTGCCAGCAGTTCGGACAGGGCAACTAATGAAAAACTGTTTTTT | CASSSDRATNEKLFF
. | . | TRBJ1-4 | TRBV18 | TGTGCCAGCTCACCCGACAGGCGCGCAACTAATGAAAAACTGTTTTTT | CASSPDRRATNEKLFF
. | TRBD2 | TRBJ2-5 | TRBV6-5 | TGTGCCAGCCTCCGGGGCGGGGGTCAAGAGACCCAGTACTTC | CASLRGGGQETQYF
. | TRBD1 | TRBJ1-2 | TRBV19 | TGTGCCAGTATAGCCCGGCCAGGGGGCGTCTATGGCTACACCTTC | CASIARPGGVYGYTF
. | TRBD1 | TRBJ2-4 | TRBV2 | TGTGCCGGAACCGGGACAGGGGGAAACATTCAGTACTTC | CAGTGTGGNIQYF
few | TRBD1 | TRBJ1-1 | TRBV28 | TGTGCCAGCAGTTTAGGGACAGGGACACCTAACACTGAAGCTTTCTTT | CASSLGTGTPNTEAFF
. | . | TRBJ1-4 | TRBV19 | TGTGCCAGTAGGGGTGGGGGGTACGGTGAAAAACTGTTTTTT | CASRGGGYGEKLFF
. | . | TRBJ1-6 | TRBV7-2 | TGTGCCAGCAGCTCACAAGGGAGCTCCTATAATTCACCCCTCCACTTT | CASSSQGSSYNSPLHF
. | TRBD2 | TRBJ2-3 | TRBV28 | TGTGCCAACGAGAGGGAGGGCCAAGATACGCAGTATTTT | CANEREGQDTQYF
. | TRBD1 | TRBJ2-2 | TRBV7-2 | TGTGCCAGCAGCTTTAACCGGGACAGCGGGGAGCTGTTTTTT | CASSFNRDSGELFF
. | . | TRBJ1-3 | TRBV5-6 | TGTGCCAGCAGCTTGGAGCAGGGAGGGTCTGGAAACACCATATATTTT | CASSLEQGGSGNTIYF
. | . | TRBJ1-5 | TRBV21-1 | TGTGCCAGCAGCAAGCTTAGGGGGGACAGGGCGCGGGAAAGCAATCAGCCCCAGCATTTT | CASSKLRGDRARESNQPQHF
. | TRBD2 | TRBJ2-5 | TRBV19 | TGTGCCAGTAGTACTTCAACTAGCGGGAGGGTCCAAGAGACCCAGTACTTC | CASSTSTSGRVQETQYF
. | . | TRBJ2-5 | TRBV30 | TGTGCCTGGAGTTTAGGGGTGAGAGAGACCCAGTACTTC | CAWSLGVRETQYF
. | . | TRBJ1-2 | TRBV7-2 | TGTGCCAGCAGCGCCCGTGAACAGTTTATCTATGGCTACACCTTC | CASSAREQFIYGYTF
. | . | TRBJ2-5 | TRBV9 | TGTGCCAGCGGGAGGGAGACCCAGTACTTC | CASGRETQYF
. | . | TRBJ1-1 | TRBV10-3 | TGTGCCATCAGTGATAAGGGGGTGACTGAAGCTTTCTTT | CAISDKGVTEAFF
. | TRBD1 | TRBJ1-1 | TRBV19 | TGTGCCAGTAGTACTCCTCGGGGACAGGGAGGGACTGAAGCTTTCTTT | CASSTPRGQGGTEAFF
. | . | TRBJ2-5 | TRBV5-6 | TGTGCCAGCAGCCGCCGGGTGAGGGAGACCCAGTACTTC | CASSRRVRETQYF
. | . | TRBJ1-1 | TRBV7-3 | TGTGCCAGCAGCCCGTTGGGGGGTAACACTGAAGCTTTCTTT | CASSPLGGNTEAFF